This is a list of T cell receptor beta chains from one sample in a study of glioma-infiltrating T cells after dendritic cell vaccination. Using immunoSEQ multiplex PCR, the repertoire was profiled, and TCRdb retains in-frame clones only, with some absent. The sample carries some 99,000 clones, approximately 80% recorded once. The material sequenced was blood, taken after dendritic cell vaccination. Receptors were obtained from a human donor with glioblastoma. Each CDR3 is given with its conserved first and last residue. D genes are given only for firm matches. Rows may omit the clone size; those that give it use once, few, many or a size class.

D gene	clone size	V gene	J gene	CDR3 protein	CDR3 DNA
TRBD2	-	TRBV13	TRBJ2-1	CASSSPTSGMDNEQFF	TGTGCCAGCAGCTCCCCGACTAGCGGCATGGACAATGAGCAGTTCTTC
-	few	TRBV10-3	TRBJ1-1	CAIRKQGTPNTEAFF	TGTGCCATCAGGAAACAGGGTACTCCGAACACTGAAGCTTTCTTT
TRBD1	-	TRBV5-1	TRBJ2-1	CASSWAGQGTEQFF	TGCGCCAGCAGCTGGGCGGGACAGGGCACTGAGCAGTTCTTC
TRBD2	once	TRBV28	TRBJ2-7	CASKKRTSESYEQYF	TGTGCCAGCAAAAAGCGGACTAGCGAAAGCTACGAGCAGTACTTC
-	-	TRBV28	TRBJ2-7	CASSIAYEQYF	TGTGCCAGCAGTATAGCCTACGAGCAGTACTTC
TRBD2	-	TRBV5-5	TRBJ2-1	CASTEIKLAGRANEQFF	TGTGCCAGCACCGAAATAAAACTAGCGGGCCGGGCGAATGAGCAGTTCTTC
-	-	TRBV6-1	TRBJ1-3	CASSGSGLPSGNTIYF	TGTGCCAGCAGTGGATCGGGACTCCCCTCTGGAAACACCATATATTTT
-	-	TRBV9	TRBJ2-1	CASSVGGGQSYNEQFF	TGTGCCAGCAGCGTAGGTGGAGGGCAATCCTACAATGAGCAGTTCTTC
-	-	TRBV5-1	TRBJ2-3	CASSLVGTDTQYF	TGCGCCAGCAGCTTGGTAGGCACAGATACGCAGTATTTT
-	once	TRBV4-1	TRBJ2-2	CASSPTWAGTGELFF	TGCGCCAGCAGCCCCACTTGGGCGGGCACCGGGGAGCTGTTTTTT
-	-	TRBV30	TRBJ1-2	CAWSVGVYGYTF	TGTGCCTGGAGTGTGGGAGTCTATGGCTACACCTTC
-	few	TRBV6-5	TRBJ2-7	CASRPISASYEQYF	TGTGCCAGCAGACCTATCTCCGCCTCCTACGAGCAGTACTTC
-	-	TRBV19	TRBJ1-1	CASSMGLTEAFF	TGTGCCAGTAGTATGGGCCTCACTGAAGCTTTCTTT
TRBD1	-	TRBV10-3	TRBJ2-7	CANSPGQGIYEQYF	TGTGCCAACAGCCCGGGACAGGGGATCTACGAGCAGTACTTC
-	-	TRBV27	TRBJ2-1	CASRNRVSEQFF	TGTGCCAGCAGAAACAGGGTGAGTGAGCAGTTCTTC
-	-	TRBV30	TRBJ1-1	CAWRASTAMNTEAFF	TGTGCCTGGAGAGCCTCGACAGCTATGAACACTGAAGCTTTCTTT
-	-	TRBV7-9	TRBJ1-2	CASSKSRGYGGYTF	TGTGCCAGCAGCAAGAGTAGGGGGTACGGGGGCTACACCTTC
-	-	TRBV5-1	TRBJ2-5	CASSSGFGETQYF	TGCGCCAGCAGCTCAGGGTTTGGGGAGACCCAGTACTTC
TRBD1	-	TRBV19	TRBJ1-2	CASRRDSPVNHNYGYTF	TGTGCCAGTAGGCGGGACAGTCCAGTCAATCACAACTATGGCTACACCTTC
TRBD2	few	TRBV19	TRBJ2-5	CASSRLWTSGETQYF	TGTGCCAGTAGTAGACTATGGACTAGCGGAGAGACCCAGTACTTC
-	-	TRBV5-4	TRBJ2-1	CASSRRQVDEQFF	TGTGCCAGCAGCAGAAGACAGGTTGATGAGCAGTTCTTC
TRBD1	once	TRBV19	TRBJ2-7	CASSTQGRVYEQYF	TGTGCCAGTAGTACACAGGGGAGAGTCTACGAGCAGTACTTC
TRBD2	-	TRBV29-1	TRBJ2-1	CSVDRLAGHNEQFF	TGCAGCGTTGATCGGCTAGCGGGACACAATGAGCAGTTCTTC
-	-	TRBV6-5	TRBJ2-2	CASSYSTRLSTGELFF	TGTGCCAGCAGTTACTCGACTAGGTTAAGCACCGGGGAGCTGTTTTTT
-	-	TRBV7-8	TRBJ2-1	CASSLVRGSLGNEQFF	TGTGCCAGCAGCTTAGTTAGGGGCTCCTTAGGCAATGAGCAGTTCTTC